This T cell receptor beta chain comes out of a study of T cell responses to AZD1222 COVID-19 vaccine. On the study more broadly: Researchers grouped second doses given at about 4 or about 12 weeks into one pool.

Profiling relied on immunoSEQ multiplex PCR, and the TCRdb table lists in-frame clones only, not all of them. Here the sample spans about 170,000 clones, 80% to 95% being singletons. This clone was recorded once. This CDR3 comprises 13 residues. CDR1 and CDR2 (germline): SGHDT, YYEEEE. J gave up 5 bases and V 5 bases, and 5 bases lay outside the gene matches. This receptor was taken from an adult in good health. Sequenced material: peripheral blood, taken on day 0 of AZD1222 vaccination. This rearrangement joins TRBV5-6 to TRBJ1-1, with 8 positions matching TRBD1. CDR3 sequence reads: CASRDRGKTEAFF. In nucleotides, the CDR3 is TGTGCCAGCAGAGACAGGGGTAAAACTGAAGCTTTCTTT.